Only a few counts were recorded for the clone carrying this T cell receptor (beta chain). The antigen is unknown. MiXCR, applied by TCRdb to the 5' RACE reads, yields one record per CDR3 protein. The sample carries roughly 610,000 distinct CDR3 sequences, 17% recorded once. This sample is drawn from a study of T-cell memory formation after mild COVID-19. Study at large: Largely donor-specific sequence clusters came from two donors.

V lost 0 bases to trimming and J lost 4 bases; unmatched junction nucleotides: 3. Germline-derived CDR1 and CDR2 are SGHKS and YYEKEE (reference sequence). This CDR3 region has 15 residues. Whole-study results and caveats: Later expanders leaned CD4+, whereas day 15 to 85 contracting clones were balanced CD4/CD8.

The chain carries TRBV5-5 and TRBJ2-1; 8 positions agree with TRBD2. This receptor was taken from an adult woman who had mild COVID-19 (a few samples of this study predate the infection). Cell type and time point are not known. The sequencing input was PBMCs or a T cell subset sorted from them (not recorded which). CDR3: CASSLVAGRYNEQFF. The CDR3 DNA is TGTGCCAGCAGCTTGGTAGCGGGGAGGTACAATGAGCAGTTCTTC.